This TCR beta chain came from a study of blood T cells in healthy people across ages (dated by TCRdb to the mid-2010s). Notes on the research overall: In model experiments, template switching captured roughly one uniquely barcoded TCR beta cDNA molecule for every two T cells. Using deep sequencing normalized with unique cDNA molecular identifiers, the study measured how TCR beta repertoire diversity changes with age. Donors were grouped into four age groups: young (average roughly 16 years), middle-aged (around 39), aged (around 56) and long-lived (about 89). To avoid experimental bias, donors of different ages were distributed randomly across sequencing lanes. The study analyzed two additional independent replicas of 1 million unique cDNA reads from the same blood draw for two donors, one aged 18 to 30 and one aged 80 or older. Broad study findings and their caveats: There was a strong correlation between observed TCR beta diversity and the percentage of naive T cells measured by flow cytometry. The long-lived group showed more naive CD4+ T cells, fewer expanded clones and increased TCR diversity than the aged group, suggesting age selection. Estimates of total diversity based on one million sequenced T cells were considered lower bounds and underestimates. Observed TCR beta diversity per million T cells fell roughly linearly with age, and a significant reduction was already apparent by age roughly 40. Conclusive comparison of naive and antigen-experienced compartments was prevented by the profiling of bulk unsorted PBMCs. The CMV infection status of donors was not known, potentially confounding age-related changes in expanded clonotypes.

For this clonotype: No antigen is known for it. No much larger clone is present one base from it, and per-base qualities are unavailable.

The library was built by means of 5' RACE. Instrument on record: Illumina HiSeq 2500. The second PCR ran for roughly 7 to 11 cycles and used a J-beta primer mix along with a sample-barcoded 5' primer. A unique molecular identifier was introduced onto each TCR beta cDNA molecule by a template-switch 5' adaptor carrying 12 random nucleotides. Each sample yielded at least 2.5 million CDR3-containing paired-end reads. First-strand cDNA synthesis was performed from all RNA using the Mint cDNA synthesis kit, with priming by a TRBC-specific oligonucleotide. All cDNA was treated with uracil-DNA glycosylase and then went through a first 18-cycle PCR with the universal primers M1SS and BC2_uni_R. Turning to the authors' computational methods: For normalization, 1 million high-quality reads, each with a distinct molecular identifier, were randomly selected from each sample. Instead of being binned into consensus sequences, reads with shared molecular identifiers were discarded. MiTCR, set to a Q25 quality threshold and the strictest error-elimination algorithm, was used for CDR3 identification, clonotype clustering and error correction. A nonparametric unseen species model with Euler transformation was used to estimate lower-bound total TCR beta diversity. TCRdb reworked the public reads: Q25 trimming with fastp, MiXCR clone assembly, productive beta chains retained. For every CDR3 protein sequence, its rows merge into one entry that carries the most common genes and DNA. The V and J calls follow TCRdb's processing rather than the paper's. Recorded for this sample are some 900,000 distinct CDR3 sequences; 29% of them occurred a single time. The ten top clones hold 15% to 20% of the sample.

V is pared back by 0 bases and J by 0 bases, with 11 bases lying between the germline termini. The germline V gene yields MNHEY for CDR1 and SVGEGT for CDR2. The CDR3, from cysteine to phenylalanine, totals 16 residues. The kept DNA is CDR3 alone, 48 bases in frame from the first base. Systemically healthy Caucasian individuals from Russia, 35 to 40 in total and aged roughly 6 to 90 years, were included as donors. Each donor gave about 9.7 milliliters of peripheral blood, drawn into EDTA-treated Vacutainer tubes. PBMCs were isolated by Ficoll-Paque density-gradient centrifugation, with at least 6 million obtained per sample. Total RNA was extracted from PBMCs with Trizol reagent, with at least 6 micrograms obtained per sample. Naive CD45RAhigh/CD27high T cell percentages were measured by flow cytometry on a PBMC aliquot from every donor.

This TCR was sampled from a woman of 80 years or more in good health. Source material: blood. The chain is made from TRBV6-2 or TRBV6-3 and TRBJ1-1, with an unclear D gene assignment. The bases are TGTGCCAGCAGTTACTCGAAGGGCCACTTGAACACTGAAGCTTTCTTT. It translates as CASSYSKGHLNTEAFF.